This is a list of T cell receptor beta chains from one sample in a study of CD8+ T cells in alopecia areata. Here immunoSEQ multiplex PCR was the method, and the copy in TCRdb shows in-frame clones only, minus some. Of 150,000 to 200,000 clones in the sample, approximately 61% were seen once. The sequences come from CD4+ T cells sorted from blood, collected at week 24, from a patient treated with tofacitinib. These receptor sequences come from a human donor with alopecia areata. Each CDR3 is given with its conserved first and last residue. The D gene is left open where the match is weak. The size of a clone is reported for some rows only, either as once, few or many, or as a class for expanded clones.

CDR3 DNA: TGTGCCAGCAGTGAATACGGCACTGAAGCTTTCTTT
CDR3 protein: CASSEYGTEAFF
D gene: -
V gene: TRBV25-1
J gene: TRBJ1-1
clone size: -

CDR3 DNA: TGTGCCAGCAGCCCGCTGGTAGCAACCCGCACAGATACGCAGTATTTT
CDR3 protein: CASSPLVATRTDTQYF
D gene: -
V gene: TRBV7-2
J gene: TRBJ2-3
clone size: few

CDR3 DNA: TGTGCCAGCACCTTCGGGGGGGGGACCTACAATGAGCAGTTCTTC
CDR3 protein: CASTFGGGTYNEQFF
D gene: TRBD2
V gene: TRBV27
J gene: TRBJ2-1
clone size: once

CDR3 DNA: TGTGCCTGGAGTGGGACGGGCAGGAATCAGCCCCAGCATTTT
CDR3 protein: CAWSGTGRNQPQHF
D gene: -
V gene: TRBV30
J gene: TRBJ1-5
clone size: -

CDR3 DNA: TGCAGCGTTGACAGGAGTGACTATGGCTACACCTTC
CDR3 protein: CSVDRSDYGYTF
D gene: -
V gene: TRBV29-1
J gene: TRBJ1-2
clone size: -

CDR3 DNA: TGTGCCAGCAGCAGTCGCGGACAGTTTGTTACGCAGTATTTT
CDR3 protein: CASSSRGQFVTQYF
D gene: -
V gene: TRBV11-1
J gene: TRBJ2-3
clone size: -

CDR3 DNA: TGCGCCAGCAGCTTCTCAGGGGTGAAGGCCGGGGAGCTGTTTTTT
CDR3 protein: CASSFSGVKAGELFF
D gene: -
V gene: TRBV5-1
J gene: TRBJ2-2
clone size: -

CDR3 DNA: TGTGCCAGCAGTCCAAGGGGGATGGCCAGCTATGGCTACACCTTC
CDR3 protein: CASSPRGMASYGYTF
D gene: -
V gene: TRBV2
J gene: TRBJ1-2
clone size: -

CDR3 DNA: TGTGCCAGCAGCTTAGGTTTGGTTGGGGTGGGCAGCAATCAGCCCCAGCATTTT
CDR3 protein: CASSLGLVGVGSNQPQHF
D gene: -
V gene: TRBV7-2
J gene: TRBJ1-5
clone size: -

CDR3 DNA: TGCGCCAGCAGCCGGGTGCTAGCGGGGACCGGGGAGCTGTTTTTT
CDR3 protein: CASSRVLAGTGELFF
D gene: TRBD2
V gene: TRBV4-3
J gene: TRBJ2-2
clone size: -

CDR3 DNA: TGTGCCATCAGTGTGGCAGGGATGGTAACAGATACGCAGTATTTT
CDR3 protein: CAISVAGMVTDTQYF
D gene: -
V gene: TRBV10-3
J gene: TRBJ2-3
clone size: -

CDR3 DNA: TGTGCCAGCAGCAAAACCTCACAGGGCCACTACGAGCAGTACTTC
CDR3 protein: CASSKTSQGHYEQYF
D gene: -
V gene: TRBV5-6
J gene: TRBJ2-7
clone size: -

CDR3 DNA: TGTGCCAGCAGCTTAGCCAGGGGGCTCACCTTC
CDR3 protein: CASSLARGLTF
D gene: TRBD1
V gene: TRBV11-2
J gene: TRBJ1-2
clone size: -

CDR3 DNA: TGCAGCGTTGCCCTACGGACAGGGGGCTATGGCTACACCTTC
CDR3 protein: CSVALRTGGYGYTF
D gene: TRBD1
V gene: TRBV29-1
J gene: TRBJ1-2
clone size: -

CDR3 DNA: TGCGCCAGCAGCCAACAGGGACAGGGTGGAGGAGAGACCCAGTACTTC
CDR3 protein: CASSQQGQGGGETQYF
D gene: TRBD1
V gene: TRBV4-3
J gene: TRBJ2-5
clone size: few

CDR3 DNA: TGCAGCGTTGATACAGCCCCTTATGGCTACACCTTC
CDR3 protein: CSVDTAPYGYTF
D gene: -
V gene: TRBV29-1
J gene: TRBJ1-2
clone size: once

CDR3 DNA: TGCAGTGGGAACTCCTACAATGAGCAGTTCTTC
CDR3 protein: CSGNSYNEQFF
D gene: -
V gene: TRBV20-1
J gene: TRBJ2-1
clone size: once

CDR3 DNA: TGCAGCGTAGGACAGGGGGCCTCCTACGAGCAGTACTTC
CDR3 protein: CSVGQGASYEQYF
D gene: TRBD1
V gene: TRBV29-1
J gene: TRBJ2-7
clone size: few

CDR3 DNA: TGTGCCAGCAGTTACGCGGGGGGGCCGAACATTCAGTACTTC
CDR3 protein: CASSYAGGPNIQYF
D gene: TRBD2
V gene: TRBV6-6
J gene: TRBJ2-4
clone size: -

CDR3 DNA: TGTGCCAGCAGCTCCCCGGACAGGGGGCTAAGGAACACTGAAGCTTTCTTT
CDR3 protein: CASSSPDRGLRNTEAFF
D gene: TRBD1
V gene: TRBV5-4
J gene: TRBJ1-1
clone size: -

CDR3 DNA: TGCAGCGCCAGGACAGGGGTGAACACTGAAGCTTTCTTT
CDR3 protein: CSARTGVNTEAFF
D gene: TRBD1
V gene: TRBV29-1
J gene: TRBJ1-1
clone size: -

CDR3 DNA: TGTGCCAGTCGAAGATTCCGGGGGCCCCAGGTGGTCTTC
CDR3 protein: CASRRFRGPQVVF
D gene: -
V gene: TRBV19
J gene: TRBJ2-1
clone size: few

CDR3 DNA: TGCAGCGTGACGGCAGGGACGCTTACTACGCAGTATTTT
CDR3 protein: CSVTAGTLTTQYF
D gene: -
V gene: TRBV29-1
J gene: TRBJ2-3
clone size: -

CDR3 DNA: TGTGCCAGTAACTCGGGACAGGGAGGGAGCCAGCCCCAGCATTTT
CDR3 protein: CASNSGQGGSQPQHF
D gene: TRBD1
V gene: TRBV19
J gene: TRBJ1-5
clone size: -

CDR3 DNA: TGTGCCTGGAGTGCCCTCGGCGGCAATCAGCCCCAGCATTTT
CDR3 protein: CAWSALGGNQPQHF
D gene: -
V gene: TRBV30
J gene: TRBJ1-5
clone size: -

CDR3 DNA: TGCAGCGTTGAAGATCGGGTGCGGGAGCAGTACTTC
CDR3 protein: CSVEDRVREQYF
D gene: -
V gene: TRBV29-1
J gene: TRBJ2-7
clone size: -

CDR3 DNA: TGCGCCAGCAGTGAGACCCCGGGACTAGCAGTACCGGAGACCCAGTACTTC
CDR3 protein: CASSETPGLAVPETQYF
D gene: TRBD2
V gene: TRBV10-2
J gene: TRBJ2-5
clone size: few

CDR3 DNA: TGCAGCGTTGCCACGCGAATGAACACTGAAGCTTTCTTT
CDR3 protein: CSVATRMNTEAFF
D gene: -
V gene: TRBV29-1
J gene: TRBJ1-1
clone size: once

CDR3 DNA: TGCAGCGTTGAAAGGGGAACAGATACGCAGTATTTT
CDR3 protein: CSVERGTDTQYF
D gene: -
V gene: TRBV29-1
J gene: TRBJ2-3
clone size: -

CDR3 DNA: TGTGCCATCAATGATCCGGGTAACTATGGCTACACCTTC
CDR3 protein: CAINDPGNYGYTF
D gene: -
V gene: TRBV10-3
J gene: TRBJ1-2
clone size: few

CDR3 DNA: TGTGCCAGCAGTTCACCGGGAGAGCAGTACTTC
CDR3 protein: CASSSPGEQYF
D gene: -
V gene: TRBV27
J gene: TRBJ2-7
clone size: once

CDR3 DNA: TGTGCCAGCAGCTTAAACGCGGGGGGCGTAGATACGCAGTATTTT
CDR3 protein: CASSLNAGGVDTQYF
D gene: TRBD2
V gene: TRBV7-9
J gene: TRBJ2-3
clone size: -

CDR3 DNA: TGCAGCGTAATCGTCCACGGGGACACTGAAGCTTTCTTT
CDR3 protein: CSVIVHGDTEAFF
D gene: -
V gene: TRBV29-1
J gene: TRBJ1-1
clone size: few

CDR3 DNA: TGTGCCACCAGCAGAGATAGGATGAGCTCCTACAATGAGCAGTTCTTC
CDR3 protein: CATSRDRMSSYNEQFF
D gene: -
V gene: TRBV15
J gene: TRBJ2-1
clone size: -

CDR3 DNA: TGTGCCTGGAACAGCGGGGGTCAAGAGACCCAGTACTTC
CDR3 protein: CAWNSGGQETQYF
D gene: TRBD2
V gene: TRBV30
J gene: TRBJ2-5
clone size: -

CDR3 DNA: TGCAGCGGTGGGGACAGCCTAGCGGGGGTCACAACTAGCACAGATACGCAGTATTTT
CDR3 protein: CSGGDSLAGVTTSTDTQYF
D gene: TRBD2
V gene: TRBV29-1
J gene: TRBJ2-3
clone size: -

CDR3 DNA: TGTGCCAGCAGCCGAGTCTGGGACACTGAAGCTTTCTTT
CDR3 protein: CASSRVWDTEAFF
D gene: -
V gene: TRBV7-2
J gene: TRBJ1-1
clone size: -

CDR3 DNA: TGTGCCAGCACGATAGCGAGGGGATTTACAGATACGCAGTATTTT
CDR3 protein: CASTIARGFTDTQYF
D gene: -
V gene: TRBV5-6
J gene: TRBJ2-3
clone size: -

CDR3 DNA: TGCGCCAGCAGCCAAGCCGGGACAACTAATGAAAAACTGTTTTTT
CDR3 protein: CASSQAGTTNEKLFF
D gene: -
V gene: TRBV4-3
J gene: TRBJ1-4
clone size: few

CDR3 DNA: TGCAGCGTTGTCATGTCCGGGACTAGGACAGTCAATGAGCAGTTCTTC
CDR3 protein: CSVVMSGTRTVNEQFF
D gene: TRBD2
V gene: TRBV29-1
J gene: TRBJ2-1
clone size: -

CDR3 DNA: TGTGCCAGCAGCCCAACATCCGGGACAGGTCCAGATACGCAGTATTTT
CDR3 protein: CASSPTSGTGPDTQYF
D gene: TRBD1
V gene: TRBV7-2
J gene: TRBJ2-3
clone size: -

CDR3 DNA: TGCGCCAGCAGCTTGGCTAGCGGGAGCACAGATACGCAGTATTTT
CDR3 protein: CASSLASGSTDTQYF
D gene: TRBD2
V gene: TRBV5-1
J gene: TRBJ2-3
clone size: few

CDR3 DNA: TGTGCCAGCAGCTTGGCGGACAGTGAGCAGTTCTTC
CDR3 protein: CASSLADSEQFF
D gene: -
V gene: TRBV5-6
J gene: TRBJ2-1
clone size: -

CDR3 DNA: TGTGCCAGCAGTGACATGATTGGGGGATCTGGAGCTTTCTTT
CDR3 protein: CASSDMIGGSGAFF
D gene: -
V gene: TRBV25-1
J gene: TRBJ1-1
clone size: -

CDR3 DNA: TGTGCCATCAGCAGTACAGGGGGCGGCCAGCCCCAGCATTTT
CDR3 protein: CAISSTGGGQPQHF
D gene: TRBD1
V gene: TRBV10-3
J gene: TRBJ1-5
clone size: few

CDR3 DNA: TGTGCCTGGAGCGCGGGACAGGCAAAAAACATTCAGTACTTC
CDR3 protein: CAWSAGQAKNIQYF
D gene: TRBD1
V gene: TRBV30
J gene: TRBJ2-4
clone size: -

CDR3 DNA: TGTGCCAGCAGCGTACAAGACAGGGGGCTGTCACCCCTCCACTTT
CDR3 protein: CASSVQDRGLSPLHF
D gene: TRBD1
V gene: TRBV9
J gene: TRBJ1-6
clone size: -

CDR3 DNA: TGTGCCATCCGCAATCACAGGGACGACACTGAAGCTTTCTTT
CDR3 protein: CAIRNHRDDTEAFF
D gene: -
V gene: TRBV10-3
J gene: TRBJ1-1
clone size: many

CDR3 DNA: TGTGCCAGCAGCAGTTTCGAACCCAATGGCTACACCTTC
CDR3 protein: CASSSFEPNGYTF
D gene: -
V gene: TRBV27
J gene: TRBJ1-2
clone size: -

CDR3 DNA: TGTGCCAGCAGTGAAGCTGGGACCGCCACAGATACGCAGTATTTT
CDR3 protein: CASSEAGTATDTQYF
D gene: -
V gene: TRBV6-1
J gene: TRBJ2-3
clone size: -

CDR3 DNA: TGTGCCAGCAGCCCCGGGAGGTTTCGGAACACTGAAGCTTTCTTT
CDR3 protein: CASSPGRFRNTEAFF
D gene: -
V gene: TRBV7-2
J gene: TRBJ1-1
clone size: few

CDR3 DNA: TGTGCCAGCAGCTTCCTGAGGGGATGCAATCAGCCCCAGCATTTT
CDR3 protein: CASSFLRGCNQPQHF
D gene: -
V gene: TRBV5-4
J gene: TRBJ1-5
clone size: -